What follows describes a single T cell receptor beta chain. It lacks a known antigen. Within one base of it there is no much larger clone, and no base qualities were kept. Library creation used 5' RACE. Sequencing was performed on an Illumina HiSeq 2500. A second PCR of roughly 6 to 11 cycles was run with a J-beta primer mix and a sample-barcoded 5' primer. A unique molecular identifier was introduced onto each TCR beta cDNA molecule by a template-switch 5' adaptor carrying 12 random nucleotides. Each sample yielded at least 3 million CDR3-containing paired-end reads. First-strand cDNA was synthesized from all RNA with the Mint cDNA synthesis kit, primed by a TRBC-specific oligonucleotide. All cDNA was treated with uracil-DNA glycosylase and then went through a first 18-cycle PCR with the universal primers M1SS and BC2_uni_R. In the authors' own workflow: Normalization of each sample was performed by random selection of 1 million high-quality reads, each carrying a distinct molecular identifier. Instead of being binned into consensus sequences, reads that shared molecular identifiers were thrown out. MiTCR, set to a Q25 quality threshold and the strictest error-elimination algorithm, was used for CDR3 identification, clonotype clustering and error correction. A nonparametric unseen species model using Euler transformation provided a lower-bound estimate of total TCR beta diversity. TCRdb applied fastp at Q25 and MiXCR to the public reads, then kept only in-frame beta chains. Identical CDR3 protein sequences are pooled into one entry, listed with their most common genes and DNA. Clone size and V and J calls follow TCRdb, not the original study. The sample has about 1.4 million distinct CDR3 sequences on record, around 59% of them singletons. Of the sample, approximately 7% is held by the ten largest clones.

CDR1 DFQATT and CDR2 SNEGSKA are derived from the germline V gene (reference sequence). Taken from cysteine to phenylalanine, the CDR3 has 14 residues. Only CDR3 DNA remains: 42 bases, in frame from the first base. From V the trimming removes 2 bases and from J it removes 4 bases, while the gene matches leave 5 bases of the junction unaccounted for. The donors were some 39 Caucasian individuals from Russia, aged roughly 6 to 90 years, who were systemically healthy. Approximately 11 milliliters of peripheral blood were drawn from each donor into EDTA-treated Vacutainer tubes. Ficoll-Paque density-gradient centrifugation was used to isolate PBMCs, with at least 6.5 million per sample. Total RNA, at least 6 micrograms per sample, was extracted from PBMCs with Trizol reagent. For every donor, flow cytometry on a PBMC aliquot measured the percentage of naive CD45RAhigh/CD27high T cells. The entry originates in a study of blood T cells in healthy people across ages (dated by TCRdb to 2014 to 2015). Background for the entire study: In model experiments, template switching captured about one uniquely barcoded TCR beta cDNA molecule for every two T cells. Four age groups were formed from the donors: young (average roughly 16 years), middle-aged (approximately 39), aged (around 62) and long-lived (82). The study measured age-related changes in TCR beta repertoire diversity using deep sequencing normalized with unique cDNA molecular identifiers. Using the same blood draw, the study looked at two additional independent replicas of 1 million unique cDNA reads for two donors, one aged 18 to 30 and the other aged 80 or older. To avoid experimental bias, donors of different ages were distributed randomly across sequencing lanes. What the authors observed across the whole study: Conclusive comparison of naive and antigen-experienced compartments was prevented by the profiling of bulk unsorted PBMCs. The long-lived group showed more naive CD4+ T cells, fewer expanded clones and increased TCR diversity than the aged group, suggesting age selection. Because donor CMV infection status was unknown, age-related changes in expanded clonotypes were potentially confounded. Estimates of total diversity from one million sequenced T cells were regarded as lower bounds and underestimates. Observed TCR beta diversity per million T cells fell roughly linearly with age, and a significant reduction was already apparent by age around 40. A strong correlation was found between observed TCR beta diversity and the percentage of naive T cells measured by flow cytometry.

The chain is assembled from TRBV20-1 and TRBJ1-2; the central 9 bases match TRBD1. The sample comprised blood. This TCR came from a man aged 18 to 30 in good health. The bases read TGCAGTGCTAGAATGACAGGGGGATTCTATGGCTACACCTTC. This encodes CSARMTGGFYGYTF.